This entry lists 29 T cell receptor beta chains sequenced from one sample in a study of response to subunit inactivated influenza vaccine. TCRdb processed the RT-PCR reads anew with MiXCR; each CDR3 protein has one entry. The table lists 860,000 or so distinct CDR3 sequences, approximately 21% of them singletons. The specimen was PBMCs from blood, collected roughly 5 days after vaccination. The receptors stem from a man aged 50 or older who received an inactivated influenza vaccine.

This chain connects TRBV20-1 to TRBJ1-2; D gene uncertain. There are 10 residues in the CDR3. In germline, CDR1 is DFQATT, CDR2 SNEGSKA (reference sequence). V was clipped by 6 bases and J by 5 bases, with 7 bases between them. The DNA for the CDR3 is TGCAGTGCCAAGGGTTATGGCTACACCTTC. Protein product: CSAKGYGYTF.

This clonotype has more than one count but fewer than ten. V is TRBV10-3 and J is TRBJ1-2, with a weak D call TRBD1 (5 bases). The germline V and J ends were trimmed by 0 bases and 2 bases, with 10 bases remaining between them. CDR1 and CDR2 (germline): ENHRY, SYGVKD. The CDR3 is made up of 15 amino acids. CDR3 protein: CAISESRDLNYGYTF. The CDR3 nucleotides are TGTGCCATCAGTGAGTCACGGGACCTCAACTATGGCTACACCTTC.

Many counts were recorded for this clonotype. V usage is TRBV11-2 and J usage is TRBJ1-2; 7 bases agree with TRBD1. Germline V lookup: CDR1 SGHAT, CDR2 FQNNGV. There are 15 residues in the CDR3. J gave up 0 bases and V 1 base, and 2 bases lay outside the gene matches. The CDR3 nucleotides are TGTGCCAGCAGCTTAGGGGGACAGCCTAACTATGGCTACACCTTC. It is translated as CASSLGGQPNYGYTF.

V usage is TRBV28 and J usage is TRBJ2-2; 8 bases match TRBD2. Germline values: CDR1 MDHEN, CDR2 SYDVKM. V lost 6 bases to trimming and J lost 0 bases; unmatched junction nucleotides: 3. The CDR3 has 15 amino acids. The CDR3: CASSTSGSNTGELFF. CDR3 nucleotide sequence: TGTGCCAGCAGCACTAGCGGTTCGAACACCGGGGAGCTGTTTTTT.

The V gene is TRBV9, the J gene TRBJ2-7, with TRBD2 matching over 9 bases. Germline V gives CDR1 SGDLS, CDR2 YYNGEE. The V and J ends lost 0 bases and 7 bases, in that order; junction bases with no gene match: 5. CDR3 length: 14 amino acids. DNA of the CDR3: TGTGCCAGCAGCGTAGGGGGACTAGCTACGGAGCAGTACTTC. Its translation: CASSVGGLATEQYF.

The V and J genes are TRBV20-1 and TRBJ2-3; D unresolved. Trimming pared 6 bases from V and 1 base from J, leaving 20 bases between. Germline loops: CDR1 DFQATT, CDR2 SNEGSKA (reference sequence). The CDR3 sequence is 16 residues long. CDR3 amino acids: CSAPQGGLLGTDTQYF. The CDR3 coding sequence is TGCAGTGCCCCCCAAGGCGGCCTCCTGGGCACAGATACGCAGTATTTT.

There are a few counts of this clonotype. The CDR3 reads CASSQDRAGDYTF. CDR3 sequence (DNA): TGCGCCAGCAGCCAAGACAGGGCAGGGGACTACACCTTC. This chain uses TRBV4-3 with TRBJ1-2; maybe TRBD1 (6 bases). V was shortened by 0 bases and J by 10 bases, with 12 bases between the two germline ends. Germline CDR1 and CDR2: LGHNA and YSLEER. CDR3 size: 13 residues.

The genes are TRBV5-1 and TRBJ2-5; the D gene is possibly TRBD1 (5 bases). CDR3 length: 15 residues. Germline V CDR1 and CDR2: SGHRS, YFSETQ. V was shortened by 0 bases and J by 4 bases, with 13 bases between the two germline ends. The CDR3 DNA reads as TGCGCCAGCAGCTTGGCGACAGATTTTGGAGAGACCCAGTACTTC. It yields the protein CASSLATDFGETQYF.

This clonotype occurred a few times. Here the CDR3 DNA reads TGTGCCAGCAATGACAGGGTAGCCTACAATGAGCAGTTCTTC. Protein sequence: CASNDRVAYNEQFF. The chain combines TRBV2 with TRBJ2-1; TRBD1 aligns across 7 bases. There are 14 residues in the CDR3. Looked up from germline, CDR1 is SNHLY and CDR2 is FYNNEI. With 7 bases clipped from V and 2 bases from J, the junction kept 5 bases outside the gene matches.

This clonotype was counted a few times. The V call is TRBV20-1, the J call TRBJ2-7; D remains ambiguous. The CDR3 length is 11 residues. Germline V gene sequence: CDR1 DFQATT, CDR2 SNEGSKA (reference sequence). Between the trimmed V and J ends, which lost 2 bases and 7 bases, there was a span of 9 bases. The CDR3 sequence is CSARIPIEQYF. CDR3 DNA sequence: TGCAGTGCTAGAATCCCGATTGAGCAGTACTTC.

V gene TRBV4-1 combines with J gene TRBJ2-3, with TRBD2 matching over 11 bases. Unmatched junction bases numbered 5, after V lost 2 bases and J lost 1 base. The CDR3 has 17 residues. Germline values: CDR1 MGHRA, CDR2 YSYEKL. CDR3: CASSQPGLAAGTDTQYF. As DNA, the CDR3 is TGCGCCAGCAGCCAACCGGGACTAGCGGCTGGCACAGATACGCAGTATTTT.

The chain has TRBV6-1 and TRBJ1-1; maybe TRBD1 (6 bases). In germline, CDR1 is MNHNS, CDR2 SASEGT. CDR3 length: 13 amino acids. V lost 6 bases, J lost 8 bases, and 16 bases lay in between. CDR3 sequence: CASRGGGPPEAFF. The CDR3 nucleotides are TGTGCCAGCAGGGGGGGGGGGCCGCCCGAAGCTTTCTTT.

This clonotype was recorded a few times. This chain links TRBV9 with TRBJ2-1, with TRBD2 matching 7 bases. Germline lookup yields CDR1 SGDLS and CDR2 YYNGEE. The CDR3 totals 16 residues. J lost 0 bases, V lost 3 bases, and 6 bases had no gene match. The CDR3 bases are TGTGCCAGCAGCGAGGGACTATCAAGCTCCTACAATGAGCAGTTCTTC. It specifies CASSEGLSSSYNEQFF.

This clonotype showed up just a few times. The chain recombines TRBV7-9 with TRBJ1-2; 12 nucleotides line up with TRBD1. J gave up 7 bases and V 7 bases, and 10 bases lay outside the gene matches. Germline-derived CDR1 and CDR2 are SEHNR and FQNEAQ (reference sequence). This CDR3 has 15 residues. The CDR3 DNA reads TGTGCCAGCAACCTCCGGGACAGGGGGCAGGCTGGCTACACCTTC. Translation gives CASNLRDRGQAGYTF.

The CDR3 spells CASEDRFSGNTIYF. CDR3 nucleotides: TGTGCCAGCGAGGACAGGTTTTCTGGAAACACCATATATTTT. This chain links TRBV12-3 or TRBV12-4 with TRBJ1-3; TRBD1 aligns across 7 bases. The CDR3 extends over 14 amino acids. V trimming: 8 bases; J trimming: 1 base; junction bases outside the gene matches: 5.

The genes are TRBV20-1 and TRBJ2-7; D may be TRBD1 or TRBD2 (5 bases each). Trimming pared 6 bases from V and 4 bases from J, leaving 25 bases between. The germline V gene encodes CDR1 DFQATT and CDR2 SNEGSKA (reference sequence). The CDR3 consists of 16 residues. The CDR3, as DNA: TGCAGTGCCTCTAAGGTGGGACGGGGCGGAACGTACGAGCAGTACTTC. Amino acid sequence: CSASKVGRGGTYEQYF.

This clonotype was counted many times. The V call is TRBV11-3, the J call TRBJ2-7, with D possibly being TRBD2 (5 bases). The V end lost 1 base, the J end lost 6 bases, and 10 bases lay between the germline ends. The germline CDR1 and CDR2 sequences are SGHNT and YENEEA. CDR3 length equals 13 residues. CDR3: CASSLGTGSEQYF. The CDR3 DNA sequence: TGTGCCAGCAGCTTAGGTACGGGAAGCGAGCAGTACTTC.

There are many counts of this clonotype. The CDR3 DNA reads TGTGCCAGCAGCTTAAGGGGAAGGGACTTACGACTTGGCGCGCGCCTCAGCACAGATACGCAGTATTTT. Its translation is CASSLRGRDLRLGARLSTDTQYF. The chain joins TRBV7-3 to TRBJ2-3; a possible D gene is TRBD2 (6 bases). CDR1 and CDR2 from the germline V gene are SGHTA and FQGTGA. V was trimmed by 1 base and J by 0 bases, leaving 32 bases between them. This CDR3 contains 23 residues. Full variable domain (missing parts from reference TRBV7-3 and TRBJ2-3): GAGVSQTPSNKVTEKGKYVELRCDPISGHTALYWYRQSLGQGPEFLIYFQGTGAADDSGLPNDRFFAVRPEGSVSTLKIQRTERGDSAVYLCASSLRGRDLRLGARLSTDTQYFGPGTRLTVL.

The J gene is TRBJ2-2, the V gene TRBV7-2, with 7 bases matching TRBD2. Germline assignment: CDR1 SGHTA and CDR2 FQGNSA. The J segment lost 2 bases and the V segment lost 5 bases, leaving 8 bases of the junction unmatched. The CDR3 totals 16 residues. The CDR3: CASSRSGLQNTGELFF. The CDR3 coding sequence is TGTGCCAGCAGCCGATCGGGACTACAAAACACCGGGGAGCTGTTTTTT. The full variable domain, its missing parts supplied by reference TRBV7-2 and TRBJ2-2, is GAGVSQSPSNKVTEKGKDVELRCDPISGHTALYWYRQSLGQGLEFLIYFQGNSAPDKSGLPSDRFSAERTGGSVSTLTIQRTQQEDSAVYLCASSRSGLQNTGELFFGEGSRLTVL.

J is TRBJ2-3 and V is TRBV11-2; the D gene is possibly TRBD2 (5 bases). V was cut by 2 bases and J by 5 bases, with 20 bases left in between. CDR3 length: 17 amino acids. CDR1 and CDR2 (germline): SGHAT, FQNNGV. The DNA of the CDR3 is TGTGCCAGCAGCTTACTAAGGTGGGAGACATCGGGAGATACGCAGTATTTT. It translates to CASSLLRWETSGDTQYF.

This rearrangement joins TRBV24-1 to TRBJ2-1; D is perhaps TRBD1 (5 bases). Deletions cut 1 base from V and 8 bases from J, with 8 bases between. Germline lookup yields CDR1 KGHDR and CDR2 SFDVKD. The CDR3 covers 13 residues. CDR3 bases: TGTGCCACCAGTGATTTTGCAGGGTATGAGCAGTTCTTC. It encodes CATSDFAGYEQFF.

This clonotype was detected only a few times. V is TRBV20-1 and J is TRBJ1-1; TRBD1 agrees at 9 bases. Germline V gene sequence: CDR1 DFQATT, CDR2 SNEGSKA (reference sequence). The CDR3 contains 14 residues. J was trimmed by 4 bases and V by 3 bases; bases with no gene match: 6. As DNA, the CDR3 is TGCAGTGCTAGGCCGGGACAGGGCAGCACTGAAGCTTTCTTT. The encoded protein is CSARPGQGSTEAFF.

For this clonotype: A much bigger clone sits one base away, suggesting this may be a read error. In nucleotides, the CDR3 is TGCAGCGGCCGATCGGGCGAAAAACTGTTTTTT. Translated, it gives CSGRSGEKLFF. This rearrangement joins TRBV29-1 to TRBJ1-4; D is unclear. This CDR3 has 11 amino acids. Germline values: CDR1 SQVTM, CDR2 ANQGSEA. The V gene lost 7 bases and the J gene lost 8 bases, with 11 bases spanning the gap.

This clonotype was counted only a few times. CDR3 sequence: CASSRQGGSGANVLTF. CDR3 bases: TGCGCCAGCAGCCGACAGGGTGGGTCTGGGGCCAACGTCCTGACTTTC. This chain uses TRBV4-1 with TRBJ2-6; 7 bases line up with TRBD1. Unmatched junction bases numbered 4, after V lost 4 bases and J lost 1 base. Germline V gene sequence: CDR1 MGHRA, CDR2 YSYEKL. The CDR3 is made up of 16 amino acids.

The rearrangement links TRBV29-1 to TRBJ2-3; 7 positions agree with TRBD2. This CDR3 has 13 residues. With 4 bases clipped from V and 5 bases from J, the junction kept 6 bases outside the gene matches. Germline CDR1 is SQVTM and CDR2 is ANQGSEA. CDR3 in amino acids: CSVAGGRGDTQYF. CDR3 DNA: TGCAGCGTTGCGGGCGGGAGAGGAGATACGCAGTATTTT.

This chain uses TRBV18 with TRBJ2-5; 8 bases are a match to TRBD1. The V segment lost 3 bases and the J segment 5 bases; nucleotides outside the gene matches: 8. CDR3 size: 15 residues. Germline assignment: CDR1 KGHSH and CDR2 LQKENI. Here the CDR3 reads CASSPIDRGGETQYF. The DNA of the CDR3 is TGTGCCAGCTCACCTATAGACAGGGGAGGCGAGACCCAGTACTTC.

The gene calls are TRBV12-3 or TRBV12-4 and TRBJ2-2; possibly TRBD2 for D (5 bases). Trimming took 7 bases from V and 7 from J, leaving 16 bases between them. The CDR3 contains 14 residues. The DNA of the CDR3 is TGTGCCAGCAATATAGGGTCCGGGGTCGGGGAGCTGTTTTTT. Protein: CASNIGSGVGELFF.

The rearrangement links TRBV7-2 to TRBJ1-1; D perhaps matches TRBD1 (6 bases). V gave up 6 bases and J gave up 3 bases, with 14 bases separating them. The CDR3 has 14 residues. Germline V gene lookup returns CDR1 SGHTA and CDR2 FQGNSA. DNA of the CDR3: TGTGCCAGCAGAAACTACAGGGAGGACACTGAAGCTTTCTTT. This encodes CASRNYREDTEAFF.

This clonotype was seen more than once but under ten times. The chain couples TRBV4-3 to TRBJ2-1; D unresolved. CDR3 length equals 13 residues. Germline V gene sequence: CDR1 LGHNA, CDR2 YSLEER. Trimming removed 0 bases from V and 8 bases from J, with 8 bases in between. The CDR3 reads CASSQDTVDEQFF. CDR3 nucleotide sequence: TGCGCCAGCAGCCAAGATACTGTCGATGAGCAGTTCTTC.